This entry features one T cell receptor beta chain sequence. Its antigen remains undetermined. No base qualities exist here, and no much larger clone lies one base off it. TCRbeta CDR3 regions were amplified from genomic DNA using the immunoSEQ Assay, a bias-controlled multiplex PCR. Concerning the study's data processing: Nucleated cell counts per sample were estimated from amplification of reference gene primers within the assay. To quantify the absolute abundance of each unique TCRbeta CDR3 rearrangement, sequence reads were collapsed and filtered. Productive Simpson clonality was computed per sample as the square root of Simpson's diversity index over productive rearrangements. TCRdb took this table from immuneACCESS and kept in-frame rearrangements with V and J called. Such tables lack part of the clones; where checked against another copy, unresolved V genes explain under half of the gap, and the rest is unexplained. The V and J calls and clone size are taken from that table; D and trimming were inferred from the DNA. Counted in this sample were about 190,000 clones; about 85% of them appeared once. Together, the top ten hold approximately 1.1% of the sample.

This sample stems from a study of blood T cell repertoires in COVID-19 (TCRdb year 2020). Concerning the study at large: Samples covering the acute and convalescent phases of COVID-19 were provided by collaborators in the United States, Italy and Spain. The material from the prospective study consisted of cDNA or gDNA derived from T cells, B-cell-depleted T cells, or PBMCs. Nearly every sample came with metadata listing a de-identified subject ID, COVID-19 status, age in years and sex. HLA class I and class II types, where available, came from metadata supplied by the sample provider rather than from assay-based typing. The repertoires were released in a freely available public database meant as a resource for research on the immune response to SARS-CoV-2. Samples came from the ongoing ImmuneRACE study (first 160 participants) plus 1,254 subjects from 6 global collaborators. Deeply sampled blood TCRbeta repertoires from subjects exposed to, actively infected with, or recovered from COVID-19 were included in the dataset. Study-wide findings and limitations: How much clinical and demographic metadata was included differed by source and by participant, and the metadata was provided uncurated.

Collaborating institutions collected whole blood in K2EDTA tubes following their own protocols. For TCRbeta analysis, collaborator samples were shipped as frozen whole blood, as isolated PBMCs, or as DNA extracted from either sample type. Sequencing was done on a sample of peripheral blood. The receptor was derived from a man under 40 with acute or convalescent COVID-19.

The CDR3 in this case is CASSLAEYGYTF. Read as DNA, the sequence is TGCGCCAGCAGCTTGGCGGAGTATGGCTACACCTTC. The chain employs TRBV5-1 and TRBJ1-2, with the D gene uncertain. The junction carries 5 bases between V and J, which are trimmed by 0 bases and 5 bases respectively. The CDR3 covers 12 residues, taking in both the cysteine and the phenylalanine. The entry retains the CDR3 DNA only, 36 bases that are in frame from base 1. Taken from the germline V gene, the CDR1 and CDR2 loops are SGHRS and YFSETQ.